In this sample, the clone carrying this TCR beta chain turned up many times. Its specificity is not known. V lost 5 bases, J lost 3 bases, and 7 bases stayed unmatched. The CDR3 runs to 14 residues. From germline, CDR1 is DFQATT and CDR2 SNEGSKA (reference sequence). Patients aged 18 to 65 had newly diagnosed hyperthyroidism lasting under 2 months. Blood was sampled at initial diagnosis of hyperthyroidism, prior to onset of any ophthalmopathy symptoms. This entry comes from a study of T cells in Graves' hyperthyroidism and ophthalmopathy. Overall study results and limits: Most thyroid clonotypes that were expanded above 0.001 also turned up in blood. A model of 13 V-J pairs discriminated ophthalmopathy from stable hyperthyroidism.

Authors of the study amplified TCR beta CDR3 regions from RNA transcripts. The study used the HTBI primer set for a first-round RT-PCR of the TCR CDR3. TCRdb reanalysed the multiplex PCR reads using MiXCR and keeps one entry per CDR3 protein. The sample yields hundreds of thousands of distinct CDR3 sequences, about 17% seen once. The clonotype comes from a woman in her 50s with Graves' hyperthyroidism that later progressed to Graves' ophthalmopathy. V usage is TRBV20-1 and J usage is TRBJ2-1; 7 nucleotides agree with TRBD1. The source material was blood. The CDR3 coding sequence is TGCAGTGCTTTGGGCCGGGACAGCTACAATGAGCAGTTCTTC. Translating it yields CSALGRDSYNEQFF.